This T cell receptor (beta chain) was sequenced for a study of memory CD4+ T cells and cytomegalovirus serostatus. The sort gate was single viable CD3+CD4+CD8-CD45RO+ cells for memory CD4+ T cells. V dropped 5 bases and J dropped 1 base, with 5 bases sitting between them. The CDR3 is 12 residues long. Germline V lookup: CDR1 SEHNR, CDR2 FQNEAQ (reference sequence). Original handling: Out-of-frame sequences were removed, leaving a few million distinct TCRbeta sequences. Method: immunoSEQ multiplex PCR; TCRdb's copy keeps in-frame clones and lacks some. The DNA was the basis for D and trimming; V, J and clone size are from that table. The sample includes 30,000 to 40,000 clones, around 74% of them seen just once.

The receptor's source is an adult in good health and CMV-seronegative. Some clones in this sample may be carry-over from other donors' samples. J is TRBJ1-1 and V is TRBV7-9; D uncertain. The sample was memory CD4+ T cells from blood. The CDR3 spells CASSRQNTEAFF. DNA for the CDR3: TGTGCCAGCAGCAGACAGAACACTGAAGCTTTCTTT.